The 6 T cell receptor beta chains below all came from one sample that was sequenced in a study of shared clonotypes between healthy human individuals. The repertoire was sequenced with immunoSEQ multiplex PCR; TCRdb's copy has only in-frame clones and lacks some. The table has roughly 770,000 clones, roughly 96% seen once. It was CD45RO-negative cells, positively selected for CCR7, that made up naive CD8 cells, with terminally differentiated effector memory CD45RA+ cells excluded. Material: naive CD8+ T cells sorted from blood. Every receptor here comes from a man aged 25 to 40 in good health.

The chain uses TRBV4-1 and TRBJ2-2, with D uncertain. Germline CDR1 MGHRA, CDR2 YSYEKL. CDR3 length: 14 residues. Trimming left V 0 bases short and J 4 bases short, with 6 bases between. CDR3 residues: CASSQEPSTGELFF. Written as DNA, the CDR3 is TGCGCCAGCAGCCAAGAACCTAGCACCGGGGAGCTGTTTTTT.

This chain joins TRBV19 and TRBJ2-6; the match to TRBD2 covers 7 bases. There are 15 residues in the CDR3. CDR1 and CDR2 from the germline V gene are LNHDA and SQIVND (reference sequence). V gave up 3 bases and J gave up 4 bases; unmatched junction bases: 3. In DNA, the CDR3 is TGTGCCAGTAGTATTGCGGGAGCCGGGGCCAACGTCCTGACTTTC. Translating it yields CASSIAGAGANVLTF.

V usage is TRBV29-1 and J usage is TRBJ1-1; D may be TRBD1 (5 bases). CDR1 and CDR2 from the germline V gene are SQVTM and ANQGSEA. This CDR3 spans 13 amino acids. Trimming stripped 1 base from V and 1 base from J, with 7 bases between. DNA for the CDR3: TGCAGCGTTGAAGTCGGGGGGAACACTGAAGCTTTCTTT. Its translation: CSVEVGGNTEAFF.

This chain uses TRBV15 with TRBJ2-7; a weak D match, TRBD1 (5 bases). In germline, CDR1 is LNHNV, CDR2 YYDKDF (reference sequence). V was pared by 0 bases and J by 6 bases, with 6 bases between. The CDR3 is 12 amino acids. CDR3 amino acids: CATSRDRVEQYF. In nucleotides, the CDR3 is TGTGCCACCAGCAGAGACAGGGTCGAGCAGTACTTC.

V is TRBV4-1 and J is TRBJ2-1; the D gene is possibly TRBD2 (6 bases). This CDR3 contains 14 residues. Trimming pared 5 bases from V and 9 bases from J, leaving 17 bases between. Germline V gives CDR1 MGHRA, CDR2 YSYEKL. CDR3 bases: TGCGCCAGCAGCGGGGACTCCTGGGGCAGTGAGCAGTTCTTC. It yields the protein CASSGDSWGSEQFF.

This clone was detected only once. The chain recombines TRBV9 with TRBJ1-1; D not resolved. The V gene's germline CDR1 is SGDLS and CDR2 YYNGEE. CDR3 length equals 13 residues. With 4 bases removed from V and 1 base from J, the gap between germline ends came to 8 bases. The chain's CDR3 is CASSFTENTEAFF. CDR3 DNA: TGTGCCAGCAGCTTCACAGAGAACACTGAAGCTTTCTTT.